This TCR beta chain was observed in a study of shared clonotypes between healthy human individuals. Some clones are missing from TCRdb's copy, which holds only in-frame ones; the method was immunoSEQ multiplex PCR. This repertoire shows about 730,000 clones, about two thirds found once; its top ten account for more than 1.5%. CDR1 and CDR2 from the germline V gene are MDHEN and SYDVKM. V lost 7 bases to trimming and J lost 4 bases, with 17 bases between them. The CDR3 spans 15 residues. The chain employs TRBV28 and TRBJ1-5; D might be TRBD1 (5 bases). The source is a woman aged 30 to 39 in good health. Sequences were obtained from memory CD4+ T cells sorted from blood. The subset denotes: CD45RA-negative fraction. The CDR3 coding sequence is TGTGCCAGCATCCTAGGGGCAGGGAAGAATCAGCCCCAGCATTTT. Translation gives CASILGAGKNQPQHF.